This T cell receptor beta chain originates from a study of response to subunit inactivated influenza vaccine (dated 2018 in TCRdb). General notes on the study: Deep quantitative profiling of the T cell receptor repertoire was used in the study to follow responses to a trivalent subunit inactivated influenza vaccine. Study-wide conclusions, independent of this receptor: According to the authors, only a limited number of new T cells may be recruited by each seasonal influenza vaccination.

The CDR3 runs 17 residues from the cysteine to the phenylalanine. Only the CDR3 DNA stays, 51 bases, in frame from base 1. The germline V gene yields SGDLS for CDR1 and YYNGEE for CDR2. Trimming costs V 2 bases and J 0 bases, and their ends lie 12 bases apart. This clonotype appeared a few times. Its binding antigen is unknown. No base quality information exists; no much larger clone differs at one position. The library was prepared using RT-PCR. The listed sequencing device is Illumina HiSeq 2500. Using fastp at Q25 and MiXCR, TCRdb reprocessed the public reads and kept productive beta chains. Merged by CDR3 protein, the rows form single entries marked with the most common genes and DNA. This sample comprises around 530,000 distinct CDR3 sequences, 10% to 15% of them detected only once. Around 9.6% of the sample lies in the top ten.

This specimen consisted of PBMCs from blood, obtained on the day of vaccination. The clonotype comes from a man aged 45-60 years who received an inactivated influenza vaccine. Donor details come from another sample of the same person, matched by shared clones. Recombination joined TRBV9 with TRBJ2-6; no D segment can be confidently identified. At the DNA level, the sequence is TGTGCCAGCAGCGTGGCCCCCCAGGTCTCTGGGGCCAACGTCCTGACTTTC. This translates into CASSVAPQVSGANVLTF.